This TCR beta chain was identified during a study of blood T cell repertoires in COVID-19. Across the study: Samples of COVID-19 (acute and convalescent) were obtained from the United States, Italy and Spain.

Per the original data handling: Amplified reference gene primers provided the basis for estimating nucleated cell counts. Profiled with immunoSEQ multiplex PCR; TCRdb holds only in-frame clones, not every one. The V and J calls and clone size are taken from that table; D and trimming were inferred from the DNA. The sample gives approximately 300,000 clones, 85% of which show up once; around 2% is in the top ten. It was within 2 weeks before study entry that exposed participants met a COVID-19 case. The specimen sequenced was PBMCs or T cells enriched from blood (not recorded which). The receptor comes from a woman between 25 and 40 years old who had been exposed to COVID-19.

Here the CDR3 reads CASSEARQGVRYTF. In DNA, the CDR3 is TGTGCCAGCAGTGAAGCACGCCAGGGCGTACGCTACACCTTC. The rearrangement links TRBV2 to TRBJ1-2, with D maybe TRBD1 (5 bases). This CDR3 contains 14 residues. Trimming pared 0 bases from V and 9 bases from J, leaving 14 bases between. Germline V CDR1 and CDR2: SNHLY, FYNNEI.